The next 7 T cell receptor beta chains were all read from a single sample in a study of identical twins. In TCRdb, the 5' RACE reads were re-called with MiXCR into one record per CDR3 protein. The sample yields nearly 900,000 distinct CDR3 sequences, 9% to 15% seen once. The sample also formed part of further work on yellow fever vaccine responses in identical twins.

Sequenced: PBMCs. These receptors came from a woman in her late teens or twenties in good health.

This clonotype was observed many times. This rearrangement joins TRBV29-1 to TRBJ2-3; 7 bases are a match to TRBD1. Germline V gene data show CDR1 as SQVTM and CDR2 as ANQGSEA. The CDR3 contains 14 residues. V gave up 4 bases and J gave up 2 bases; unmatched junction bases: 6. The CDR3 spells CSVVLDRSTDTQYF. As DNA, the CDR3 is TGCAGCGTTGTTCTGGACAGGTCCACAGATACGCAGTATTTT.

This clonotype occurred a few times. The chain has TRBV6-1 and TRBJ2-7; 13 nucleotides match TRBD2. J lost 7 bases, V lost 5 bases, and 8 bases had no gene match. This CDR3 is built from 15 residues. Germline V gene sequence: CDR1 MNHNS, CDR2 SASEGT. CDR3 amino acids: CASSPTSGGMWEQYV. Written as DNA, the CDR3 is TGTGCCAGCAGTCCGACTAGCGGGGGGATGTGGGAGCAGTACGTC.

This clonotype occurred many times. V gene TRBV6-5 combines with J gene TRBJ2-5, with D perhaps being TRBD1 or TRBD2 (5 bases each). The germline V and J ends were trimmed by 0 bases and 4 bases, with 9 bases remaining between them. In germline, CDR1 is MNHEY, CDR2 SVGAGI. This CDR3 has 14 residues. CDR3 loop: CASSYSGEGETQYF. The CDR3 coding sequence is TGTGCCAGCAGTTACTCGGGGGAAGGAGAGACCCAGTACTTC.

This clonotype occurred a few times. The chain carries TRBV5-1 and TRBJ2-1; 14 bases are shared with TRBD2. Germline CDR1 SGHRS, CDR2 YFSETQ. Unmatched junction bases numbered 9, after V lost 3 bases and J lost 7 bases. This CDR3 has 17 amino acids. DNA for the CDR3: TGCGCCAGCAGCTACCGAGGGACTAGCGGGGGCCGTAATGAGCAGTTCTTC. It translates to CASSYRGTSGGRNEQFF.

Only a few counts were recorded for this clonotype. The CDR3 here is CASSQSGETGELFF. Written as DNA, the CDR3 is TGTGCCAGCAGCCAGTCGGGAGAGACCGGGGAGCTGTTTTTT. The chain employs TRBV12-3 or TRBV12-4 and TRBJ2-2, with a weak D call TRBD2 (6 bases). Trimming pared 6 bases from V and 5 bases from J, leaving 13 bases between. The CDR3 has 14 amino acids.

The rearrangement joins TRBV7-9 to TRBJ2-2; D is possibly TRBD2 (5 bases). From germline, CDR1 is SEHNR and CDR2 FQNEAQ (reference sequence). CDR3 length: 15 residues. Trimming removed 8 bases from V and 0 bases from J, with 13 bases in between. CDR3 sequence (DNA): TGTGCCAGCCGGTCGGGGTTCGCGAACACCGGGGAGCTGTTTTTT. Protein product: CASRSGFANTGELFF.

The table lists this clonotype with a few counts. V gene TRBV4-1 combines with J gene TRBJ2-3; 7 positions agree with TRBD2. The CDR3 length is 17 residues. From germline, CDR1 is MGHRA and CDR2 YSYEKL. V lost 4 bases, J lost 4 bases, and 14 bases stayed unmatched. CDR3 nucleotides: TGCGCCAGCAGCCCCGTGGGTTCGCGGGGGAGATCAGATACGCAGTATTTT. Translated, it gives CASSPVGSRGRSDTQYF.